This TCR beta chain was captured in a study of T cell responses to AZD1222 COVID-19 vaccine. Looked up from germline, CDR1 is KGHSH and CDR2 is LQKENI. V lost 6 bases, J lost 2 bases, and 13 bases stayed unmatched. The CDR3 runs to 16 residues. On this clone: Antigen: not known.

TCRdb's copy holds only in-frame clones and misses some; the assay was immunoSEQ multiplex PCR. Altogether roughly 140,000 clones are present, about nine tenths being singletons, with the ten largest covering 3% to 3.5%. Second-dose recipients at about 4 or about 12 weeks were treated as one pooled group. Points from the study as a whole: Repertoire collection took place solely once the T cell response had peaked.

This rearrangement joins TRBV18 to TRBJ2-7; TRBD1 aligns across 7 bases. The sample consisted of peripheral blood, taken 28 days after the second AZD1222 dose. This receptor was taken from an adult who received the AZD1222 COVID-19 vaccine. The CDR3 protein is CASSGNFGTATYEQYF. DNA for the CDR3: TGTGCCAGCTCTGGAAACTTCGGGACAGCAACCTACGAGCAGTACTTC.